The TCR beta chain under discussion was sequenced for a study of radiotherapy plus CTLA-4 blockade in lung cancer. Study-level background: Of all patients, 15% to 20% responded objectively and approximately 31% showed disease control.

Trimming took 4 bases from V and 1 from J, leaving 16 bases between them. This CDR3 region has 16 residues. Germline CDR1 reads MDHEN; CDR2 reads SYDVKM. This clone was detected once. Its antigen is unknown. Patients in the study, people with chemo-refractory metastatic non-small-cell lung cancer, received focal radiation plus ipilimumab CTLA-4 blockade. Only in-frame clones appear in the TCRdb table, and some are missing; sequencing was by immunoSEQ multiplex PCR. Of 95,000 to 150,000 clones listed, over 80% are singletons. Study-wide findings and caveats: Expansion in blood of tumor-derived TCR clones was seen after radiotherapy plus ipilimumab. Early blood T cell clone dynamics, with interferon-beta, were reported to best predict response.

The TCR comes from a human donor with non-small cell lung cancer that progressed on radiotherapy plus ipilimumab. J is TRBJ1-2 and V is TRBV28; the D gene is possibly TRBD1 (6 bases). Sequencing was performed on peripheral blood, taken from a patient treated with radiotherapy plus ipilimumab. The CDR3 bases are TGTGCCAGCAGTTCCCTTCGGGGGGCCGGTAACTATGGCTACACCTTC. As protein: CASSSLRGAGNYGYTF.